This T cell receptor beta chain is from a study of blood T cell repertoires in COVID-19. Trimming removed 4 bases from V and 8 bases from J, with 20 bases in between. Germline V CDR1 and CDR2: LNHNV, YYDKDF (reference sequence). This CDR3 has 16 amino acids. Per the authors' pipeline: The authors estimated nucleated cell counts from reference gene primer amplification. Repertoires were generated with immunoSEQ multiplex PCR, while TCRdb's copy carries only in-frame clones and drops some. V and J calls and clone size are given by that table; D and trimming were obtained from the DNA. The sample records approximately 230,000 clones, 65% to 90% being singletons.

The chain employs TRBV15 and TRBJ1-4; D possibly corresponds to TRBD1 (5 bases). The receptor comes from a woman older than 75 with active or convalescent COVID-19. Material for sequencing was peripheral blood. The CDR3 sequence: CATSKITGTQEEKLFF. The CDR3 coding sequence is TGTGCCACCAGCAAAATCACCGGGACTCAGGAAGAAAAACTGTTTTTT.